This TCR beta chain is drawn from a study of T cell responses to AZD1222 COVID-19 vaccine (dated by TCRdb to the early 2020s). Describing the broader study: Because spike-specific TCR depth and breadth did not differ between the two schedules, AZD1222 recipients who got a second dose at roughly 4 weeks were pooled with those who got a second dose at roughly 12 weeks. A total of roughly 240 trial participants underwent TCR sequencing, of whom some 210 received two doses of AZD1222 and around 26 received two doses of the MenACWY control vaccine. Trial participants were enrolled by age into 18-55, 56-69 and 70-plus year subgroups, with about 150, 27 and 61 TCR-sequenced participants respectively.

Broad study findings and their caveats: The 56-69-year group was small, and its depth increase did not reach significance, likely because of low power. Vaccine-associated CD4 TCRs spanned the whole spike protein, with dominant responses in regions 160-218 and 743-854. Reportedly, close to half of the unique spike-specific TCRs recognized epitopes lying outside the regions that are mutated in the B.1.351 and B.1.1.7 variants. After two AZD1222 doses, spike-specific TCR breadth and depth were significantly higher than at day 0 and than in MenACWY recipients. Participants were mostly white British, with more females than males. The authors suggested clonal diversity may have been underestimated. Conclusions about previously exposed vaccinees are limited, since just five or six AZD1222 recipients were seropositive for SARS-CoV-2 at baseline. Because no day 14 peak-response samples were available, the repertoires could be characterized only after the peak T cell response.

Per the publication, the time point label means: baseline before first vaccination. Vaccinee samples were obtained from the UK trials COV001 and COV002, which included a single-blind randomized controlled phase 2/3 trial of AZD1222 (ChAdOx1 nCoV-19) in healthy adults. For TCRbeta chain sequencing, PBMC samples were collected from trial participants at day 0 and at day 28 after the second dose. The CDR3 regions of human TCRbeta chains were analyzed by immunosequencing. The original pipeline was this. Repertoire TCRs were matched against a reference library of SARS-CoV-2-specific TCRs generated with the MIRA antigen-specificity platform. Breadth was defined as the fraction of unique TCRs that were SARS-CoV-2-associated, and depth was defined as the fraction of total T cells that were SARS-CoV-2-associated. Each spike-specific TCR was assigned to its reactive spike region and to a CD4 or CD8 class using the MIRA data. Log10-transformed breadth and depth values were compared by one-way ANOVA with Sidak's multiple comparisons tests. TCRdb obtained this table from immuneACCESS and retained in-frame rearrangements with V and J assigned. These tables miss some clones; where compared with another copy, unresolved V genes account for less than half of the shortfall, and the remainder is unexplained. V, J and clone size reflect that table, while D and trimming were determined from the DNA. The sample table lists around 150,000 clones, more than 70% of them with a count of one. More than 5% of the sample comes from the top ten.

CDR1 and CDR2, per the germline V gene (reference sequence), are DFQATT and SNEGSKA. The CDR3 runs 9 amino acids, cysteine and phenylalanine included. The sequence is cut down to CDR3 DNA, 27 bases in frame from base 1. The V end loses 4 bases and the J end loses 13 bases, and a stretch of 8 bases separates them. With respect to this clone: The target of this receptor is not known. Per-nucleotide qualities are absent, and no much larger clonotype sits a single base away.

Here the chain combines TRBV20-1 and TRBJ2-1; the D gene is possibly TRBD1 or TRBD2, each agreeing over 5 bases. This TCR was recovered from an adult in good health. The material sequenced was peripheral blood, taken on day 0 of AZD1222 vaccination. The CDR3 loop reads CSATGTQFF. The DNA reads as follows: TGCAGTGCTACCGGGACCCAGTTCTTC.